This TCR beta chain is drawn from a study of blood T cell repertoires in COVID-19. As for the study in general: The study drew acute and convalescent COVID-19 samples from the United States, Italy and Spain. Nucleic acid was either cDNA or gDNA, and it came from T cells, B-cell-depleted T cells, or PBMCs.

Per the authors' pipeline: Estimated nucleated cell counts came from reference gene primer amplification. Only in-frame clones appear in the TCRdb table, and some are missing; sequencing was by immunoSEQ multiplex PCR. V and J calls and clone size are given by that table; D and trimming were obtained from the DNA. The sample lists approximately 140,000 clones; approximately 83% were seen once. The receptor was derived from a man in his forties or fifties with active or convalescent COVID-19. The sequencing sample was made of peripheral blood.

The CDR3 DNA reads as TGTGCCAGCAGCGTAGGGGACAGGGGGTACCACGAGCAGTACTTC. This codes for CASSVGDRGYHEQYF. This rearrangement joins TRBV9 to TRBJ2-7; 11 bases are a match to TRBD1. The CDR3 covers 15 residues. CDR1 SGDLS and CDR2 YYNGEE come from the germline V gene. The V and J ends lost 0 bases and 5 bases, in that order; junction bases with no gene match: 4.